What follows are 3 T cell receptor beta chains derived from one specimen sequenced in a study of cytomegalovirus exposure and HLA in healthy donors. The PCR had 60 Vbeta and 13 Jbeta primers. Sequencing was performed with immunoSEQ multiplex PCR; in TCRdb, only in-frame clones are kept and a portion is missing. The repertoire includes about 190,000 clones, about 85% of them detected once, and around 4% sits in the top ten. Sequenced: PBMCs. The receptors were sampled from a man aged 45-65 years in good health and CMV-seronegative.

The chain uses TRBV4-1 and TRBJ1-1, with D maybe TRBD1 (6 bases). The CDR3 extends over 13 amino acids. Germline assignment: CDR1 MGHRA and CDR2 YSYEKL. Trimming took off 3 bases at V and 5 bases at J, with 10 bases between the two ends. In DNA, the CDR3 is TGCGCCAGCAGCCAGGGGGCACAGACTGAAGCTTTCTTT. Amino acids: CASSQGAQTEAFF.

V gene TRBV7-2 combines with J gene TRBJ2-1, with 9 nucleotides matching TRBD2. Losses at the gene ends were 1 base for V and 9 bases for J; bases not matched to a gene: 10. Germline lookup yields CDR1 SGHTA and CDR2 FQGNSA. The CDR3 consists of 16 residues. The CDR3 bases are TGTGCCAGCAGCTTAGTCCTCGCGGGGGGGCCCGGTGAGCAGTTCTTC. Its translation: CASSLVLAGGPGEQFF.

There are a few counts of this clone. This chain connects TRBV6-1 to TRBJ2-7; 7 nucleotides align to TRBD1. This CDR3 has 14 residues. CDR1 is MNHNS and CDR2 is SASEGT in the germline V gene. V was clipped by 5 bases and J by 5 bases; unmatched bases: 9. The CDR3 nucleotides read TGTGCCAGCAGTAGAGGGGGCTTCCCCAACGAGCAGTACTTC. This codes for CASSRGGFPNEQYF.